Sequencing of this T cell receptor beta chain was carried out in a study of response to subunit inactivated influenza vaccine. Study findings and constraints: There was a suggestion from the authors that each seasonal influenza vaccination recruits few new T cells.

This clonotype was observed a handful of times. Its specificity is unknown. TCRdb passed the RT-PCR reads through MiXCR, listing each CDR3 protein once. This repertoire shows over 800,000 distinct CDR3 sequences, 21% found once; its top ten account for roughly 10%. The material sequenced was PBMCs from blood, taken more than 4 days after vaccination. The origin of this receptor is a man aged 50 to 60 who received an inactivated influenza vaccine.

CDR3 bases: TGTGCCAGCAGCTTCGGGACCGCTGGGGAGACCCAGTACTTC. Its translation is CASSFGTAGETQYF. This chain joins TRBV7-2 and TRBJ2-5, with D possibly being TRBD1 or TRBD2 (5 bases each). Between the trimmed V and J ends, which lost 3 bases and 5 bases, there was a span of 13 bases. From germline, CDR1 is SGHTA and CDR2 FQGNSA. The CDR3 totals 14 residues.